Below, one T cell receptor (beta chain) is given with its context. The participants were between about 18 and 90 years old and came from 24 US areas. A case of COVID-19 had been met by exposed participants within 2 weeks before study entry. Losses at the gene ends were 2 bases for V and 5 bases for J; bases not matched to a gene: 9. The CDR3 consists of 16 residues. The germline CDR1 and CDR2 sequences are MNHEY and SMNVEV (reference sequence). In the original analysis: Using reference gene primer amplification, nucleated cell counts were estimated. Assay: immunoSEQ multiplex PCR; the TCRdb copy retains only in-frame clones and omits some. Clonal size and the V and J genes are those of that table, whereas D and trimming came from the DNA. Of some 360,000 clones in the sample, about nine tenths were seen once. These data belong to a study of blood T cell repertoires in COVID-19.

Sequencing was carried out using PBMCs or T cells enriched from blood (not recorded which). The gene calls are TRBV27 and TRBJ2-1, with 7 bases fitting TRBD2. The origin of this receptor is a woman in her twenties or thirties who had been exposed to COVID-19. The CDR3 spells CASSLTAGAWNNEQFF. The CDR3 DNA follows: TGTGCCAGCAGTTTAACGGCGGGAGCTTGGAACAATGAGCAGTTCTTC.